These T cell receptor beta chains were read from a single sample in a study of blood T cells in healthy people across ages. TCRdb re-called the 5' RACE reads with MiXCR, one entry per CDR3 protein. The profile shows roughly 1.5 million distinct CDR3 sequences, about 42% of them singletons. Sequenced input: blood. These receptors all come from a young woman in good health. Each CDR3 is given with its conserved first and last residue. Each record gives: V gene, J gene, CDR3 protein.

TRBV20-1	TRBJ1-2	CSARDLRAVYYGYTF
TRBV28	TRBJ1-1	CASSSQGRSNTEAFF
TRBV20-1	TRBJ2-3	CNASIARSTDTQYF
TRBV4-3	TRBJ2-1	CASSQEQPGVNEQFF
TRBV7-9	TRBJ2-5	CASSFLSTQETQYF
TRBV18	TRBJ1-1	CASSPTTGFRNTEAFF
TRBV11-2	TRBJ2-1	CASSLVRLLYNEQFF
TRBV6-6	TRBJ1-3	CASSRGQGNSGNTIYF
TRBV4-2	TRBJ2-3	CASSQAYSTDTQYF
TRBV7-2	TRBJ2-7	CASSLPGRDEQYF
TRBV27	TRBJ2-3	CASSTRTSGGPTDTQYF
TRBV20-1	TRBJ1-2	CSADRGFGYTF
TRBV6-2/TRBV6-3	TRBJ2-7	CASSYSMVGQYF
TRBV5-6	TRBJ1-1	CASSLETGEAFF
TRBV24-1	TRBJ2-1	CATSSGNEQFF
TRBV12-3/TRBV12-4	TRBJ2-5	CASSLASWETQYF
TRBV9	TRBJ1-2	CASSGLSYGYTF
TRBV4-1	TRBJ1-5	CASSPLPNLSNQPQHF
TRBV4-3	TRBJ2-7	CASSQASGDSYEQYF
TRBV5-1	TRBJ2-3	CAGSFLEGRTDTQYF
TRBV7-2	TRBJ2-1	CASSRAKVPYNEQFF
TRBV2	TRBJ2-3	CASLGADTQYF
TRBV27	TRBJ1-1	CASRAPGSPLYNTEAFF
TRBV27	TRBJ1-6	CASSPRDGGSPLHF
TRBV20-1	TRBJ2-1	CSAEGSNEQFF